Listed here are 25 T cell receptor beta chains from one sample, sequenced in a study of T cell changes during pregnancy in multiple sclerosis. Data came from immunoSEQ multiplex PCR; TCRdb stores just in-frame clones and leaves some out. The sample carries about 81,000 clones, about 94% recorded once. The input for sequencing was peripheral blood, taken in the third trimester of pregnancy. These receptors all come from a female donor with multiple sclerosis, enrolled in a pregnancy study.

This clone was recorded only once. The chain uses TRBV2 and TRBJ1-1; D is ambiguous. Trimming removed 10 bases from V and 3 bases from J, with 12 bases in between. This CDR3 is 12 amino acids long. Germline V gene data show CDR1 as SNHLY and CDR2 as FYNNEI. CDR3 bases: TGTGCCACCTCGTTAGGAGACACTGAAGCTTTCTTT. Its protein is CATSLGDTEAFF.

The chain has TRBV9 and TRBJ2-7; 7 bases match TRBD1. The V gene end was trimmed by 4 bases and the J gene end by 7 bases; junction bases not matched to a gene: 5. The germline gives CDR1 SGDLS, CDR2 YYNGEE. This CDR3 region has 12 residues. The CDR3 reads CASSTGDGEQYF. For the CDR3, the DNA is TGTGCCAGCAGCACAGGGGACGGTGAGCAGTACTTC.

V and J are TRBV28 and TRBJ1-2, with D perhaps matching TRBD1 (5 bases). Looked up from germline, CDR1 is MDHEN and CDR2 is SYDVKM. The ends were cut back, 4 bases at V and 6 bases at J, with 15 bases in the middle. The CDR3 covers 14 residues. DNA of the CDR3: TGTGCCAGCAGTTCATCCCAGGGTTACAATGGCTACACCTTC. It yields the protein CASSSSQGYNGYTF.

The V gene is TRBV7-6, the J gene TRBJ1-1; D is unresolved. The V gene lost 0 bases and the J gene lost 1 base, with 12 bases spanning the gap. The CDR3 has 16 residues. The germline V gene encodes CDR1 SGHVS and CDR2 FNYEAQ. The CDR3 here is CASSLALSRGNTEAFF. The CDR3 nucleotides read TGTGCCAGCAGCTTAGCGTTGAGTCGGGGGAACACTGAAGCTTTCTTT. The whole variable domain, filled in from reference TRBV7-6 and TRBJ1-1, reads GAGVSQSPRYKVTKRGQDVALRCDPISGHVSLYWYRQALGQGPEFLTYFNYEAQQDKSGLPNDRFSAERPEGSISTLTIQRTEQRDSAMYRCASSLALSRGNTEAFFGQGTRLTVV.

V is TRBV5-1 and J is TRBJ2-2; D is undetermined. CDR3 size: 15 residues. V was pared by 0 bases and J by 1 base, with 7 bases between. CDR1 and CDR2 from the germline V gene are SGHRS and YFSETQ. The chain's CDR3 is CASSLVAGNTGELFF. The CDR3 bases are TGCGCCAGCAGCTTGGTTGCAGGGAACACCGGGGAGCTGTTTTTT.

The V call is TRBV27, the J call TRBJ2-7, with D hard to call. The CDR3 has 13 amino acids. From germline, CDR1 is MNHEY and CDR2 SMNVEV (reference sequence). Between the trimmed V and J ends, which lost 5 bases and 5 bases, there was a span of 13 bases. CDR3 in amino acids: CASSLYGTHEQYF. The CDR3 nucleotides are TGTGCCAGCAGTCTTTATGGCACCCACGAGCAGTACTTC.

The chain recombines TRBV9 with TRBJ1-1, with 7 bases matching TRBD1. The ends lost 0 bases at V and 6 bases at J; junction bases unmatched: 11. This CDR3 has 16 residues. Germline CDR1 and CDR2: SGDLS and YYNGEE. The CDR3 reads CASSVGGRGARAEAFF. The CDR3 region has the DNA TGTGCCAGCAGCGTAGGAGGCAGGGGGGCGAGAGCTGAAGCTTTCTTT. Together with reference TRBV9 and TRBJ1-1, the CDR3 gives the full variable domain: DSGVTQTPKHLITATGQRVTLRCSPRSGDLSVYWYQQSLDQGLQFLIQYYNGEERAKGNILERFSAQQFPDLHSELNLSSLELGDSALYFCASSVGGRGARAEAFFGQGTRLTVV.

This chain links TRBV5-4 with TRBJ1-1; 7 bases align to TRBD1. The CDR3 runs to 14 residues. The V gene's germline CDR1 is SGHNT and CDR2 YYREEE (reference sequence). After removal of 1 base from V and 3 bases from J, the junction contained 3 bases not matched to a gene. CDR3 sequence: CASSLTGVDTEAFF. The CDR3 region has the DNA TGTGCCAGCAGCTTGACAGGGGTCGACACTGAAGCTTTCTTT.

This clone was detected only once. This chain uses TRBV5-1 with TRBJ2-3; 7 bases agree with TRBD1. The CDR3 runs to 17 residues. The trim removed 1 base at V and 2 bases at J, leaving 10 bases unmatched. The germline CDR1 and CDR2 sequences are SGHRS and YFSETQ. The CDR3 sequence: CASSLLQGWLNTDTQYF. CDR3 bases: TGCGCCAGCAGCTTGTTACAGGGGTGGTTGAACACAGATACGCAGTATTTT.

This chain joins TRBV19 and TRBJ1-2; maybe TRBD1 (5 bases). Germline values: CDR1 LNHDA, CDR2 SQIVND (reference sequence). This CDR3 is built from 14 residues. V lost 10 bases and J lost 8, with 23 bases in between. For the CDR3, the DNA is TGTGCCACCCTGGTGGGGATAAGGGGAAGCGGCTACACCTTC. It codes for CATLVGIRGSGYTF. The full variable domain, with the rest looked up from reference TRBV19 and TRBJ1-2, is DGGITQSPKYLFRKEGQNVTLSCEQNLNHDAMYWYRQDPGQGLRLIYYSQIVNDFQKGDIAEGYSVSREKKESFPLTVTSAQKNPTAFYLCATLVGIRGSGYTFGSGTRLTVV.

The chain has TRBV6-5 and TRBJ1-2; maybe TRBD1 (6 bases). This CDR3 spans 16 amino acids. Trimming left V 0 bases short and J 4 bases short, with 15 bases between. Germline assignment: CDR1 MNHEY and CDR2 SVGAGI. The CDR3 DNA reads TGTGCCAGCAGTTACTCCTACCGACAGGCCGCCTATGGCTACACCTTC. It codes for CASSYSYRQAAYGYTF.

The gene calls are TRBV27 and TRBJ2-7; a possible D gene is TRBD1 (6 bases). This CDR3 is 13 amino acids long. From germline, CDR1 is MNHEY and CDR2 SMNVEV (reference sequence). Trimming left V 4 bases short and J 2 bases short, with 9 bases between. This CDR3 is CASSSGATYEQYF. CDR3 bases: TGTGCCAGCAGTTCAGGGGCAACCTACGAGCAGTACTTC.

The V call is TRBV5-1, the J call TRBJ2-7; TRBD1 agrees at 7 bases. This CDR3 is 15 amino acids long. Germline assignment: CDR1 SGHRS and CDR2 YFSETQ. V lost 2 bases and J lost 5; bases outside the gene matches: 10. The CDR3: CASSLYRGDGDEQYF. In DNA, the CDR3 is TGCGCCAGCAGCTTATACAGGGGAGATGGTGACGAGCAGTACTTC.

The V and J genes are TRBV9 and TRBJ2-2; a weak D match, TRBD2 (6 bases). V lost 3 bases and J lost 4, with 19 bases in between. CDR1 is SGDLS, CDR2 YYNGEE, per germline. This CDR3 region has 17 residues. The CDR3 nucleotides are TGTGCCAGCAGCGCACGTCCGGGGGAGACGGTCACCGGGGAGCTGTTTTTT. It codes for CASSARPGETVTGELFF.

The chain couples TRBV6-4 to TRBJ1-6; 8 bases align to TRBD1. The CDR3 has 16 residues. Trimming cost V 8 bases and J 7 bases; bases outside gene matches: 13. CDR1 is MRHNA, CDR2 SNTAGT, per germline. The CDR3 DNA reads TGTGCCAGCGGCGTTTTAGAAACAGGGGGAAATTCACCCCTCCACTTT. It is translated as CASGVLETGGNSPLHF.

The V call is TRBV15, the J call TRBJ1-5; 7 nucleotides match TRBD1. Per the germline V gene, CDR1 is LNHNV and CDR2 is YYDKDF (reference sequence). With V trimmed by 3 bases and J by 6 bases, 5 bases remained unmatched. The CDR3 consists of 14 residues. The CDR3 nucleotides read TGTGCCACCAGCAGTGACAGGGTGGGTCAGCCCCAGCATTTT. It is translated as CATSSDRVGQPQHF.

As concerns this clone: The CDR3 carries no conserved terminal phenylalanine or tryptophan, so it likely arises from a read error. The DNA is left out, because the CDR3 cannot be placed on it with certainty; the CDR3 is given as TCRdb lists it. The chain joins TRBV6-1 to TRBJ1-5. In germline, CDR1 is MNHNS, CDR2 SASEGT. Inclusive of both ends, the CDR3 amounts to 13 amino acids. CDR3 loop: CAARGRGAAETRI.

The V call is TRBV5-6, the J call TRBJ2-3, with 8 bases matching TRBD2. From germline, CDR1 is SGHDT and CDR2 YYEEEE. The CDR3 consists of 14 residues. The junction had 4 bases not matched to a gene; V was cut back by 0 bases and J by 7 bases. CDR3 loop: CASSLGAGGYTQYF. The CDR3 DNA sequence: TGTGCCAGCAGCTTGGGGGCGGGGGGTTATACGCAGTATTTT.

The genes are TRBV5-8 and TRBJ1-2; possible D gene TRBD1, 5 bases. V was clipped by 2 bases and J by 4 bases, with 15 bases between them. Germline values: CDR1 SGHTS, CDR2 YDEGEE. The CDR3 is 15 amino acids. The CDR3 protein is CASSLGRQQSYGYTF. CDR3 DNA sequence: TGTGCCAGCAGCTTAGGCCGACAGCAAAGCTATGGCTACACCTTC.

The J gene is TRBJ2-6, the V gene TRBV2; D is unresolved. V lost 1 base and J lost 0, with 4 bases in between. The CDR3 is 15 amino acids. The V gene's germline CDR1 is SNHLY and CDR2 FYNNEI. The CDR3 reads CASSEVISGANVLTF. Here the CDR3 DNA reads TGTGCCAGCAGTGAAGTTATCTCTGGGGCCAACGTCCTGACTTTC.

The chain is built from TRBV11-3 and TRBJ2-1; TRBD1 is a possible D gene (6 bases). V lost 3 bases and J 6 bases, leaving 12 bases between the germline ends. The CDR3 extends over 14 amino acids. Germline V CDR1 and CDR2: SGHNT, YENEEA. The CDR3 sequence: CASSFRGAGNEQFF. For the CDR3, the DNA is TGTGCCAGCAGCTTCAGGGGTGCCGGCAATGAGCAGTTCTTC.

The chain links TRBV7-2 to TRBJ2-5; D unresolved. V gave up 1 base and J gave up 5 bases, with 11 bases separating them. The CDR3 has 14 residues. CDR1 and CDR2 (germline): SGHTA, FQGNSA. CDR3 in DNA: TGTGCCAGCAGCTTAGATAGCCATGGGGAGACCCAGTACTTC. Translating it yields CASSLDSHGETQYF.

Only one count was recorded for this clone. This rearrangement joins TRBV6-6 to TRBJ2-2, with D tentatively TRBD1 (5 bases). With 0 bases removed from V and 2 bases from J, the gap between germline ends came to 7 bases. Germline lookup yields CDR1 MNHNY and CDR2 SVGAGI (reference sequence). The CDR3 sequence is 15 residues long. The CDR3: CASSYSGHNTGELFF. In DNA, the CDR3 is TGTGCCAGCAGTTACTCGGGGCATAACACCGGGGAGCTGTTTTTT.

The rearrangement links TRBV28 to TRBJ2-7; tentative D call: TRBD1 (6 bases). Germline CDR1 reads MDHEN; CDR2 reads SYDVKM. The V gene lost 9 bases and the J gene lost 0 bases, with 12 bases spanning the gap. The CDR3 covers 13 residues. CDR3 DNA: TGTGCCAGTTCCAGGGGTTACTCCTACGAGCAGTACTTC. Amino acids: CASSRGYSYEQYF.

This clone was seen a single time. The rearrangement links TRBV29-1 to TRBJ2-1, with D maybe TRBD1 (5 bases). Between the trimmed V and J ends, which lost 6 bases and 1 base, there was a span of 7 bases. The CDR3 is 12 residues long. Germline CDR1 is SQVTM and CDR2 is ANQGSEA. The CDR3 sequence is CSVDSSYNEQFF. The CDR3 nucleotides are TGCAGCGTCGACAGTTCCTACAATGAGCAGTTCTTC.